The T cell receptor beta chain under discussion was sequenced for a study of blood T cell repertoires in COVID-19. Study context: The cDNA or gDNA used as material had been derived from T cells, B-cell-depleted T cells, or PBMCs.

This table comes from immunoSEQ multiplex PCR, and its TCRdb copy is limited to in-frame clones, with some not included. The sample holds 180,000 or so clones, about 82% seen once. The sample consisted of PBMCs or T cells enriched from blood (not recorded which). This sequence originates from a young woman who had recovered from COVID-19.

The CDR3 loop is CASSYTGIETYEQYF. The DNA for the CDR3 is TGTGCCAGCAGCTACACAGGTATCGAGACATACGAGCAGTACTTC. The chain recombines TRBV5-5 with TRBJ2-7, with D possibly TRBD1 on 5 matching bases. Trimming took 3 bases from V and 4 from J, leaving 17 bases between them. The CDR3 runs 15 residues. Germline V gene lookup returns CDR1 SGHKS and CDR2 YYEKEE (reference sequence).